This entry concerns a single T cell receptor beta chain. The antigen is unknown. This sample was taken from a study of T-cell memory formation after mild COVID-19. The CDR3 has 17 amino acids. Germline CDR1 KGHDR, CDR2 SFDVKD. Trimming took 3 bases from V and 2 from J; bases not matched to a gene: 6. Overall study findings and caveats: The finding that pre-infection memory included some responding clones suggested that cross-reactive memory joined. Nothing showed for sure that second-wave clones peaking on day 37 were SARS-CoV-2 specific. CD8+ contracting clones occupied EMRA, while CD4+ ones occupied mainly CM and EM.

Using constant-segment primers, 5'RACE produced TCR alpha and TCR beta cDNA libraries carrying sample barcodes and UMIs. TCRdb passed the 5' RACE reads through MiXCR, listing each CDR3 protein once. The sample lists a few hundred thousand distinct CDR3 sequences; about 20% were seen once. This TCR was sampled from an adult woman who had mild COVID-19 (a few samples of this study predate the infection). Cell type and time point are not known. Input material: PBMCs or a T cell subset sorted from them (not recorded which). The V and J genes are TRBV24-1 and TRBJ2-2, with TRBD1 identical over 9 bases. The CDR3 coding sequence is TGTGCCACCAGTGATCCCCCGGGACAGGGCAACACCGGGGAGCTGTTTTTT. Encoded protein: CATSDPPGQGNTGELFF.